This T cell receptor beta chain is from a study of cytomegalovirus exposure and HLA in healthy donors. Study-wide findings and caveats: There was a cluster of highly shared sequence variants that was likely a sequencing artifact. Reported results showed that the classifier diagnosed cytomegalovirus status with high specificity and sensitivity. A later examination showed that TCR association rates differed by HLA locus, with DRB1 most and HLA-C fewest. Within an earlier analysis, most TCR beta V segments proved productive either about 87% or about 30% of the time.

The PCR used 60 Vbeta and 13 Jbeta primers. The protocol was immunoSEQ multiplex PCR, while the TCRdb copy is restricted to in-frame clones and leaves out a portion. The sample contains about 120,000 clones, roughly 82% of which appear only once. With V trimmed by 4 bases and J by 7 bases, 6 bases remained unmatched. The CDR3 totals 16 residues. Germline V gene lookup returns CDR1 SGDLS and CDR2 YYNGEE. As to this clone: Its antigen is undetermined.

The material sequenced was PBMCs. This TCR derives from a man in his late teens or twenties in good health and CMV-seropositive. This sequence joins TRBV9 and TRBJ2-2, with 14 bases aligning to TRBD2. The CDR3 protein is CASSPRTSGRIGELFF. CDR3 DNA: TGTGCCAGCAGCCCGCGGACTAGCGGGAGGATCGGGGAGCTGTTTTTT.